The sequence of this T cell receptor (beta chain) was determined in a study of blood T cell repertoires in COVID-19. Study at large: Spain, Italy and the United States supplied samples that represented acute and convalescent COVID-19. PBMCs, B-cell-depleted T cells, or T cells were the source of the cDNA or gDNA that made up the material.

Per the germline V gene, CDR1 is SGHRS and CDR2 is YFSETQ. V gave up 4 bases and J gave up 4 bases, with 14 bases separating them. This CDR3 region has 15 residues. Authors' data handling: Using reference gene primer amplification, nucleated cell counts were estimated. The data were produced by immunoSEQ multiplex PCR, yet TCRdb's version contains in-frame clones alone and is incomplete. V, J and clone size are those of that table, while D and trimming were read from the DNA. This sample has approximately 260,000 clones, with 90% found just once. The sequenced sample consisted of peripheral blood. The clonotype originates from a woman in her thirties or forties with acute or convalescent COVID-19. The chain employs TRBV5-1 and TRBJ2-2, with D maybe TRBD1 (5 bases). Here the CDR3 reads CASSRAGFGTGELFF. The CDR3 nucleotides are TGCGCCAGCAGCCGGGCAGGGTTTGGCACCGGGGAGCTGTTTTTT.